The clone carrying this T cell receptor (beta chain) has ten or more counts. This entry belongs to a study of HIV-infected children after antiretroviral therapy interruption. Turning to the study itself: Continuous-treatment samples came from weeks 0, 48 and 150.

A 3' RACE protocol on RNA, with unique molecular identifiers, produced the TCR library. MiXCR, run by TCRdb on the 3' RACE reads, gives a single entry per CDR3 protein. The data hold roughly 16,000 distinct CDR3 sequences, with about 3% observed a single time. The treatment was: PENTA 11 planned treatment interruption arm or continuous ART arm. Source: CD45RO+ CD8+ T cells from PBMCs, pooled from several time points, taken from a donor given antiretroviral therapy, either interrupted or continuous. Subset of the sample: memory CD8+ CD45RO+ CD45RA- T cells. The receptor comes from a pool of human donors with HIV.

As DNA, the CDR3 is TGTGCCAGCAGTCCCTCTAGCGGGGGGCCAGATACGCAGTATTTT. Translated: CASSPSSGGPDTQYF. The J gene is TRBJ2-3, the V gene TRBV6-2 or TRBV6-3; 11 positions match TRBD2. Trimming took 5 bases from V and 4 from J; bases not matched to a gene: 5. The germline V gene has CDR1 MNHEY and CDR2 SVGEGT. CDR3 length: 15 amino acids.